Below are 21 T cell receptor beta chains sequenced from a single sample in a study of blood T cell repertoires in COVID-19. Some clones are missing from TCRdb's copy, which holds only in-frame ones; the method was immunoSEQ multiplex PCR. The sample yields some 11,000 clones, over 75% seen once. Sequenced: peripheral blood. The receptors originated from a human donor in a cohort sampled during active COVID-19.

J is TRBJ1-5 and V is TRBV7-2; D call uncertain. Germline assignment: CDR1 SGHTA and CDR2 FQGNSA. With 2 bases removed from V and 1 base from J, the gap between germline ends came to 3 bases. This CDR3 is built from 13 residues. This CDR3 reads CASSLQSNQPQHF. CDR3 in DNA: TGTGCCAGCAGCTTACAAAGCAATCAGCCCCAGCATTTT. Filled out from reference TRBV7-2 and TRBJ1-5, the complete variable domain reads GAGVSQSPSNKVTEKGKDVELRCDPISGHTALYWYRQSLGQGLEFLIYFQGNSAPDKSGLPSDRFSAERTGGSVSTLTIQRTQQEDSAVYLCASSLQSNQPQHFGDGTRLSIL.

The J gene is TRBJ1-3, the V gene TRBV12-3 or TRBV12-4, with D uncertain. The CDR3 loop spans 13 amino acids. The V end was cut by 3 bases, the J end by 4 bases, with 7 bases between. Here the CDR3 reads CASSFGRGNTIYF. CDR3 nucleotide sequence: TGTGCCAGCAGTTTTGGGAGGGGAAACACCATATATTTT.

The J gene is TRBJ1-5, the V gene TRBV19; D possibly corresponds to TRBD1 (6 bases). This CDR3 region has 14 residues. V lost 6 bases, J lost 3 bases, and 12 bases lay in between. CDR1 LNHDA and CDR2 SQIVND come from the germline V gene (reference sequence). The CDR3 loop is CASRARTDNQPQHF. The CDR3 bases are TGTGCCAGTAGAGCACGGACAGACAATCAGCCCCAGCATTTT.

The chain links TRBV7-2 to TRBJ2-2; 9 positions agree with TRBD2. CDR3 size: 16 residues. Germline V gene lookup returns CDR1 SGHTA and CDR2 FQGNSA. The V segment lost 5 bases and the J segment 6 bases; nucleotides outside the gene matches: 10. CDR3 residues: CASSPDSGSLSGELFF. The CDR3 DNA sequence: TGTGCCAGCAGCCCAGATAGCGGGAGTCTATCCGGGGAGCTGTTTTTT. The entire variable domain, with the rest obtained from reference TRBV7-2 and TRBJ2-2, is as follows: GAGVSQSPSNKVTEKGKDVELRCDPISGHTALYWYRQSLGQGLEFLIYFQGNSAPDKSGLPSDRFSAERTGGSVSTLTIQRTQQEDSAVYLCASSPDSGSLSGELFFGEGSRLTVL.

The chain couples TRBV6-5 to TRBJ1-1; D ambiguous. This CDR3 contains 12 residues. CDR1 and CDR2 from the germline V gene are MNHEY and SVGAGI. Trimming cost V 7 bases and J 7 bases, with 13 bases left between them. This CDR3 reads CASTGGSNEAFF. The DNA of the CDR3 is TGTGCCAGCACGGGAGGGTCCAATGAAGCTTTCTTT.

J is TRBJ2-5 and V is TRBV24-1; TRBD2 agrees at 16 bases. CDR1 and CDR2 (germline): KGHDR, SFDVKD. The CDR3 runs to 16 residues. The ends lost 3 bases at V and 5 bases at J; junction bases unmatched: 2. The CDR3 sequence: CATSDPGLAGGETQYF. The CDR3 nucleotides are TGTGCCACCAGTGATCCGGGACTAGCGGGAGGGGAGACCCAGTACTTC.

The chain joins TRBV28 to TRBJ2-5; weak D call: TRBD2 (6 bases). The CDR3 is 14 amino acids. Germline CDR1 is MDHEN and CDR2 is SYDVKM. The V end lost 5 bases, the J end lost 3 bases, and 13 bases lay between the germline ends. CDR3 DNA sequence: TGTGCCAGCAGTCCCCTCGGCGGGGAAGAGACCCAGTACTTC. This codes for CASSPLGGEETQYF.

The J gene is TRBJ1-5, the V gene TRBV18; D not certain. The CDR3 totals 13 residues. The V end lost 3 bases, the J end lost 4 bases, and 7 bases lay between the germline ends. Germline V gives CDR1 KGHSH, CDR2 LQKENI. The CDR3 spells CASSPWENQPQHF. CDR3 in DNA: TGTGCCAGCTCACCCTGGGAGAATCAGCCCCAGCATTTT.

This chain joins TRBV5-1 and TRBJ2-7, with 7 positions matching TRBD1. CDR1 is SGHRS and CDR2 is YFSETQ in the germline V gene. This CDR3 has 14 residues. V lost 4 bases to trimming and J lost 1 base; unmatched junction nucleotides: 5. Here the CDR3 reads CASSPRDRSYEQYF. The CDR3, as DNA: TGCGCCAGCAGCCCACGGGACAGATCCTACGAGCAGTACTTC.

This sequence joins TRBV14 and TRBJ2-6, with 7 bases lining up with TRBD1. The length of the CDR3 is 16 residues. V lost 8 bases and J lost 4; bases outside the gene matches: 11. CDR1 and CDR2 (germline): SGHDN, FVKESK. The CDR3: CASERGRGFGANVLTF. The CDR3 DNA is TGTGCCAGCGAAAGGGGCAGGGGGTTCGGGGCCAACGTCCTGACTTTC.

The genes are TRBV6-2 or TRBV6-3 and TRBJ2-7, with 12 bases fitting TRBD2. CDR1 is MNHEY, CDR2 SVGEGT, per germline. This CDR3 is 16 amino acids long. V lost 2 bases to trimming and J lost 5 bases; unmatched junction nucleotides: 7. CDR3 DNA sequence: TGTGCCAGCAGTTACCCCGCTAGCGGGAGGGCCGACGAGCAGTACTTC. Translated: CASSYPASGRADEQYF.

V is TRBV10-2 and J is TRBJ2-1; no clear D. Germline V CDR1 and CDR2: WSHSY, SAAADI. Trimming stripped 2 bases from V and 0 bases from J, with 8 bases between. The CDR3 has 15 amino acids. The CDR3 DNA reads as TGCGCCAGCAGTGAGACAGTAAGCTCCTACAATGAGCAGTTCTTC. Its translation: CASSETVSSYNEQFF.

The V gene is TRBV28, the J gene TRBJ2-7; 10 bases are a match to TRBD2. The CDR3 consists of 14 residues. Per germline, CDR1 MDHEN and CDR2 SYDVKM. Losses at the gene ends were 5 bases for V and 7 bases for J; bases not matched to a gene: 8. CDR3 in DNA: TGTGCCAGCAGTGAAGCGGGAGGGCCGGAGGAGCAGTACTTC. Residues: CASSEAGGPEEQYF.

V gene TRBV29-1 combines with J gene TRBJ2-1; TRBD2 aligns across 11 bases. The CDR3 consists of 14 residues. Trimming cost V 4 bases and J 6 bases; bases outside gene matches: 5. CDR1 is SQVTM and CDR2 is ANQGSEA in the germline V gene. In DNA form, the CDR3 reads TGCAGCGTTGCGAGACTAGCGGGAATCAATGAGCAGTTCTTC. This gives the protein CSVARLAGINEQFF.

V usage is TRBV5-1 and J usage is TRBJ2-7; 9 bases agree with TRBD2. The CDR3 extends over 16 amino acids. Germline V CDR1 and CDR2: SGHRS, YFSETQ. Losses at the gene ends were 5 bases for V and 5 bases for J; bases not matched to a gene: 14. CDR3 region: CASRGGTGTSPHEQYF. CDR3 nucleotides: TGCGCCAGCAGAGGGGGGACCGGGACTAGCCCCCACGAGCAGTACTTC.

This clone has only a few counts. V usage is TRBV2 and J usage is TRBJ1-6, with D hard to call. V was cut by 1 base and J by 4 bases, with 8 bases left in between. This CDR3 has 15 residues. Germline-derived CDR1 and CDR2 are SNHLY and FYNNEI. The CDR3 DNA reads TGTGCCAGCAGTGAAGGGGCAGTTTATAATTCACCCCTCCACTTT. Translating it yields CASSEGAVYNSPLHF.

V gene TRBV19 combines with J gene TRBJ2-1, with unresolved D. Germline V gives CDR1 LNHDA, CDR2 SQIVND (reference sequence). This CDR3 comprises 14 residues. Trimming removed 1 base from V and 0 bases from J, with 4 bases in between. As DNA, the CDR3 is TGTGCCAGTAGTATAGGCAGCTCCTACAATGAGCAGTTCTTC. It translates to CASSIGSSYNEQFF.

The chain joins TRBV9 to TRBJ2-1; weak D call: TRBD1 (5 bases). The germline V gene has CDR1 SGDLS and CDR2 YYNGEE. Trimming cost V 0 bases and J 8 bases, with 9 bases left between them. The CDR3 runs to 13 residues. The chain's CDR3 is CASSVATAHEQFF. In DNA form, the CDR3 reads TGTGCCAGCAGCGTAGCGACAGCCCATGAGCAGTTCTTC.

This clone was seen a single time. The rearrangement links TRBV7-2 to TRBJ2-7; 12 bases map to TRBD2. The CDR3 has 15 amino acids. Unmatched junction bases numbered 3, after V lost 5 bases and J lost 1 base. Germline-derived CDR1 and CDR2 are SGHTA and FQGNSA. The CDR3 here is CASSLTSGGSYEQYF. The CDR3 nucleotides are TGTGCCAGCAGCCTGACTAGCGGGGGTTCCTACGAGCAGTACTTC.

The chain recombines TRBV6-1 with TRBJ2-3; 7 nucleotides match TRBD1. The CDR3 totals 18 residues. Germline CDR1 reads MNHNS; CDR2 reads SASEGT. Unmatched junction bases numbered 16, after V lost 1 base and J lost 6 bases. The DNA for the CDR3 is TGTGCCAGCAGTGAAGTATATGGCAGGGGGAACGGGAAGGATACGCAGTATTTT. Protein: CASSEVYGRGNGKDTQYF.

The rearrangement links TRBV6-6 to TRBJ2-3; 13 bases match TRBD2. The trim removed 6 bases at V and 6 bases at J, leaving 3 bases unmatched. The CDR3 spans 14 residues. Germline V gene sequence: CDR1 MNHNY, CDR2 SVGAGI (reference sequence). CDR3 DNA sequence: TGTGCCAGCAGACCGGGACTAGCGGGGGATACGCAGTATTTT. Translating gives CASRPGLAGDTQYF.